This is a list of T cell receptor beta chains from one sample in a study of control samples from healthy donors and cancer patients. Clones were read by immunoSEQ multiplex PCR, and TCRdb kept only the in-frame ones, dropping some. Of 70,000 or so clones in the sample, approximately 80% were seen once. Sequencing was performed on blood. The receptors shown here come from a man in his fifties or sixties in good health. The conserved cysteine and the conserved F or W are not part of the CDR3 here. The listing skips clone size in some rows; elsewhere it reads once, few, many or a size class.

>TRBJ1-4|.|TRBV7-9
ASRHSFRTGVREKLF
>TRBJ1-1|.|TRBV11-2
ASSLGATLGGAF
>TRBJ1-5|.|TRBV19
ASSLNQPQH
>TRBJ1-2|.|TRBV3-1/TRBV3-2
ASTGGSYGYT
>TRBJ1-1|.|TRBV12-5
ASGPGVDTEAF
>TRBJ2-4|.|TRBV7-6
ASSPPGEENIQY
>TRBJ1-5|.|TRBV2
ASSEWSADQPQH
>TRBJ1-1|.|TRBV10-2
ASSPGDILTEAF
>TRBJ1-1|.|TRBV6-5
ASMDRGGGGVAF
>TRBJ1-5|.|TRBV4-1
ASSRNQGAVYQPQH
>TRBJ2-1|.|TRBV6-5
ASSRTSSYNEQF
>TRBJ2-7|.|TRBV5-1
ASSLVGTGEWYEQY
>TRBJ2-5|.|TRBV2
ASTLQGATQETQY
>TRBJ2-1|.|TRBV4-2
ASTEVAGGSSEQF
>TRBJ2-5|.|TRBV4-3
ASSQALGGREETQY
>TRBJ1-2|.|TRBV19
ASSTSTDRGYGYT
>TRBJ2-5|.|TRBV5-4
ASSLEGTRGETQY
>TRBJ1-2|.|TRBV28
ASSLSNVAGDSYGYT
>TRBJ1-3|.|TRBV19
ASTTGGSNGNTIY
>TRBJ1-1|.|TRBV25-1
ASSELTGALAF
>TRBJ2-3|.|TRBV5-1
ASSKTGTSTDTQY
>TRBJ1-2|.|TRBV5-4
ASSATATVPSGYT
>TRBJ1-1|once|TRBV19
ASSLGSGLDEAF
>TRBJ1-4|.|TRBV18
ASSPWDRGNEKLF
>TRBJ1-5|.|TRBV24-1
ATSDATGSNQPQH
>TRBJ2-7|.|TRBV30
AWSRQSIYEQY
>TRBJ1-6|.|TRBV11-1
ASSSLSNSPLH
>TRBJ2-2|few|TRBV5-4
ATMGGLQNTGELF
>TRBJ2-1|.|TRBV5-4
ASSPKGAGGTRSYNEQF
>TRBJ1-1|.|TRBV9
ASSLGPENTEAF
>TRBJ1-1|.|TRBV6-4
ASSTGTGYGTEAF
>TRBJ2-5|.|TRBV25-1
ASSDGPILGETQY
>TRBJ2-6|once|TRBV7-2
ASSLALQGSGANVLT
>TRBJ1-5|.|TRBV24-1
ATSGRHVQPQH
>TRBJ1-2|few|TRBV20-1
SASAGANYGYT
>TRBJ2-1|.|TRBV18
ASSPGTSGRTEQF
>TRBJ1-2|once|TRBV14
ASSQGPSRGYT
>TRBJ1-5|.|TRBV5-6
ASSFGLTGFNQPQH
>TRBJ1-6|few|TRBV4-2
ASSQKGVPYNSPLH
>TRBJ2-2|.|TRBV6-2/TRBV6-3
ASSSGGATGELF